This T cell receptor beta chain was retrieved from a study of STAT3 mutations in large granular lymphocyte leukemia (dated by TCRdb to about 2019). As for the study more broadly: Roughly half of the T-LGLL patients who were sequenced longitudinally carried canonical activating STAT3 mutations. More than half of T-LGLL patients received one or more immunosuppressive therapy regimens, with hematologic response in about 36% of those treated. Serial deep sequencing of TCRbeta CDR3 and STAT3 was performed in patients with T-cell large granular lymphocyte leukemia to reconstruct clonal hierarchy and dynamics. Roughly 19 representative T-LGLL cases were selected from an initial cohort of approximately 210 LGL patients for longitudinal TCRbeta and STAT3 sequencing. As controls, the study also included longitudinal sequencing of two patients with natural killer LGL leukemia. For each patient, sequencing was performed at an average of around 4 time points, with a range of 2 to 8 samplings. Broad study findings and their caveats: Because no samples were available when a clone first appeared, clonal expansion had to be inferred from samplings taken at other points. TCR clonotype switching after therapy was seen in about 35% of the 18 patients, with all newly emerging clones being STAT3 wild type. At least one immunodominant TCRbeta clonotype was identified in every T-LGLL patient, and multiple immunodominant subclonotypes were identified in about half of the T-LGLL patients. Because codominant clonotypes persisted in some patients, a small but highly pathogenic clone may have been missed. Linking therapy response to changes in TCR clonal burden was complicated by variable intervals between samplings and by differing treatment regimens. In several patients, dominant TCR clone burden exceeded STAT3 mutant burden, suggesting STAT3 mutation arose secondarily within a pre-expanded clone.

TCRbeta libraries were sequenced on an Illumina MiSeq, averaging about 38,000 productive templates per sample. The immunoSEQ assay, which uses multiplex PCR amplification, was used to generate TCRbeta CDR3 libraries. The source study handled its data this way. Repertoire diversity was calculated as previously defined, and values close to 0 indicated extremely monoclonal samples. Held by TCRdb, this immuneACCESS table contains in-frame sequences only and omits some clones. Under half of the omission traces to an unresolved V gene where checked; the cause of the rest is unknown. Clonal size and the V and J genes are those of that table, whereas D and trimming came from the DNA. The sample includes 17,000 or so clones, with 84% observed a single time. The ten largest clones represent 8.6% of the sample. DNA was extracted from blood mononuclear cells, and the same DNA was used for both TCR and STAT3 sequencing.

Regarding this clone: What antigen it recognizes has not been identified. No base quality information exists; no much larger clone differs at one position.

The germline V gene (reference sequence) provides CDR1 LNHDA and CDR2 SQIVND. The CDR3 sequence holds 16 residues, the cysteine and phenylalanine included. The DNA shown is the 48-base CDR3, in frame from base 1. V and J are truncated by 0 bases and 8 bases respectively, leaving an intervening sequence of 16 bases. The TCR originated in a man aged 45-65 years with T-cell large granular lymphocyte leukemia. Some clones in this sample may be carry-over from other donors' samples. The age is the age at diagnosis. Sequenced input: peripheral blood mononuclear cells. The sequence is built from TRBV19 and TRBJ1-4; TRBD1 is a weak D gene call, 5 bases matching. The CDR3 protein: CASSIDRRQGEEKLFF. DNA sequence: TGTGCCAGTAGTATAGATCGTCGGCAGGGAGAGGAAAAACTGTTTTTT.